This T cell receptor beta chain was sequenced during a study of T cells after yellow fever vaccination. The V end was cut by 5 bases, the J end by 6 bases, with 10 bases between. This CDR3 contains 12 residues. Germline assignment: CDR1 SGHTA and CDR2 FQGNSA. TCRdb analysed the 5' RACE reads with MiXCR anew, one entry per CDR3 protein. The sample lists 300,000 or so distinct CDR3 sequences, roughly 8.3% occurring once. The chain has TRBV7-2 and TRBJ2-5; D uncertain. Sequenced here: PBMCs, sampled approximately 40 days after the first yellow fever vaccination. This TCR came from a man aged 18 to 35 who received the YFV17D yellow fever vaccine. The CDR3 nucleotides read TGTGCCAGCAGCCTCGACTGGCAGACCCAGTACTTC. It encodes CASSLDWQTQYF.